The rows below give T cell receptor beta chains drawn from one sample of a study of T cells expressing NK-cell markers. TCRdb re-called the 5' RACE reads and shows each CDR3 protein once, DNA omitted. The ten most abundant clones cover about 0.39% of a sample with about 260,000 distinct CDR3 sequences. The material sequenced was blood T cells: a sorted CD56 or NKG2C T cell subset, CD4+ or CD8+ T cells, or bulk PBMC T cells (not recorded which). Source of these receptors: a man between 18 and 29 years old in good health. The CDR3 runs from the conserved cysteine through the conserved F or W. Fields, in order: V gene, J gene, CDR3 protein.

TRBV6-5,TRBJ2-5,CASNILAGVVETQYF
TRBV20-1,TRBJ2-3,CSAPQVIGTDTQYF
TRBV30,TRBJ1-1,CAWTSGSNTEAFF
TRBV5-4,TRBJ2-5,CASSFHSTRETQYF
TRBV30,TRBJ2-7,CAWNEVGTGEQYF
TRBV30,TRBJ1-5,CAWSTLTGGIIGNQPQHF
TRBV20-1,TRBJ2-7,CSASKGGRLTYEQYF
TRBV10-3,TRBJ1-2,CAISEHLEGGFYYGYTF
TRBV29-1,TRBJ2-4,CSVAGLVAKNIQYF
TRBV30,TRBJ2-3,CAWSARGLVTDTQYF
TRBV20-1,TRBJ2-7,CSASGGYSYEQYF
TRBV10-3,TRBJ2-1,CAISGLAGVSEQFF
TRBV5-1,TRBJ2-5,CASSLDRLFTEETQYF
TRBV20-1,TRBJ2-1,CSAPGTANNEQFF